The 10 T cell receptor beta chains below come from one sample, sequenced in a study of CD8 T cells in Susac syndrome. Reverse transcription of roughly 0.45 to 1 ug RNA used random hexamers. One entry per CDR3 protein, called by TCRdb with MiXCR from the immunoSEQ multiplex PCR reads. The table shows 150,000 or so distinct CDR3 sequences, with approximately 94% occurring only once. The source material was CD8+ T cells from PBMCs. The receptor source for this set is a human donor with multiple sclerosis.

J is TRBJ1-1 and V is TRBV6-2 or TRBV6-3; D gene ambiguous. The CDR3 spans 13 residues. Germline CDR1 and CDR2: MNHEY and SVGEGT. Trimming cost V 2 bases and J 5 bases, with 9 bases left between them. The CDR3 sequence: CASSYMGATEAFF. CDR3 in DNA: TGTGCCAGCAGTTACATGGGCGCGACTGAAGCTTTCTTT.

The chain is built from TRBV28 and TRBJ2-3; D is uncertain. Germline CDR1 is MDHEN and CDR2 is SYDVKM. Trimming shortened V by 7 bases and J by 5 bases, and 13 bases separated the two germline ends. CDR3 length: 13 amino acids. The CDR3 nucleotides are TGTGCCAGCACATTCCTACCCGGAGATACGCAGTATTTT. As protein: CASTFLPGDTQYF.

V is TRBV29-1 and J is TRBJ1-2; 7 nucleotides line up with TRBD1. V was pared by 5 bases and J by 4 bases, with 7 bases of the junction left unmatched. CDR3 length equals 13 residues. Germline V gives CDR1 SQVTM, CDR2 ANQGSEA. The CDR3 region is CSVPTGSAYGYTF. CDR3 nucleotides: TGCAGCGTTCCGACAGGGTCTGCCTATGGCTACACCTTC.

The chain links TRBV7-9 to TRBJ2-7; D may be TRBD2 (6 bases). This CDR3 has 18 residues. The V gene's germline CDR1 is SEHNR and CDR2 FQNEAQ (reference sequence). Trimming cost V 5 bases and J 0 bases, with 23 bases left between them. CDR3 DNA: TGTGCCAGCAGCAGCGATGGATTGGAGGGTGGAAGCTCCTACGAGCAGTACTTC. Residues: CASSSDGLEGGSSYEQYF.

This clonotype was counted once. V usage is TRBV10-3 and J usage is TRBJ1-5; D remains ambiguous. CDR3 length: 15 residues. Trimming took off 6 bases at V and 4 bases at J, with 16 bases between the two ends. Germline assignment: CDR1 ENHRY and CDR2 SYGVKD. The CDR3 reads CAISNPDTPNQPQHF. CDR3 bases: TGTGCCATCAGCAACCCTGACACTCCTAATCAGCCCCAGCATTTT.

The chain uses TRBV9 and TRBJ1-5, with no clear D. V lost 0 bases and J lost 1, with 2 bases in between. This CDR3 contains 13 residues. Germline-derived CDR1 and CDR2 are SGDLS and YYNGEE. CDR3 sequence reads: CASSVASNQPQHF. The CDR3 region has the DNA TGTGCCAGCAGCGTAGCGAGCAATCAGCCCCAGCATTTT.

The CDR3 spells CASSLAVSDGYTF. The CDR3 DNA sequence: TGTGCCAGCAGCTTAGCGGTTTCTGATGGCTACACCTTC. The chain combines TRBV7-9 with TRBJ1-2, with D uncertain. CDR3 length: 13 residues. The V gene lost 0 bases and the J gene lost 6 bases, with 8 bases spanning the gap. Germline V gene lookup returns CDR1 SEHNR and CDR2 FQNEAQ (reference sequence).

CDR3 nucleotides: TGTGCCAGCAGTTACGGGGGACTAGCAGGCAATGAGCAGTTCTTC. Translating it yields CASSYGGLAGNEQFF. The chain couples TRBV6-2 or TRBV6-3 to TRBJ2-1; TRBD2 matches 9 bases. V dropped 2 bases and J dropped 6; count of bases not matched to a gene: 5. Germline assignment: CDR1 MNHEY and CDR2 SVGEGT. The CDR3 contains 15 residues.

The gene calls are TRBV20-1 and TRBJ2-2; weak D call: TRBD1 (6 bases). The CDR3 contains 12 residues. Germline-derived CDR1 and CDR2 are DFQATT and SNEGSKA (reference sequence). Trimming cost V 6 bases and J 5 bases, with 10 bases left between them. The CDR3 coding sequence is TGCAGTGCCAATCAGGGGACCGGGGAGCTGTTTTTT. Protein: CSANQGTGELFF.

The J gene is TRBJ2-7, the V gene TRBV7-9; TRBD2 agrees at 8 bases. Germline CDR1 and CDR2: SEHNR and FQNEAQ (reference sequence). Germline trimming cut 4 bases from V and 2 bases from J; bases unmatched to any gene: 4. This CDR3 contains 14 residues. The chain's CDR3 is CASSSRGGPYEQYF. CDR3 DNA sequence: TGTGCCAGCAGCTCCCGGGGGGGGCCCTACGAGCAGTACTTC.